Below are 27 T cell receptor beta chains sequenced from a single sample in a study of technical replicates of blood from a few donors. Measured with immunoSEQ multiplex PCR; TCRdb has only the in-frame clones, and not every one. This table holds roughly 60,000 clones, about 91% found once. What was sequenced was PBMCs. These receptors were taken from a human donor in good health. Some clones in this sample may be carry-over from other donors' samples.

The rearrangement uses TRBV7-9 and TRBJ1-2; the match to TRBD1 covers 11 bases. The CDR3 loop spans 15 amino acids. Germline trimming cut 5 bases from V and 3 bases from J; bases unmatched to any gene: 5. CDR1 and CDR2 (germline): SEHNR, FQNEAQ (reference sequence). CDR3 region: CASSQWTGGDYGYTF. DNA for the CDR3: TGTGCCAGCAGCCAATGGACAGGGGGCGACTATGGCTACACCTTC.

CDR3: CASSLEHQPQHF. Written as DNA, the CDR3 is TGTGCCAGCAGCTTGGAGCATCAGCCCCAGCATTTT. The chain joins TRBV5-5 to TRBJ1-5; D is unresolved. Trimming took 0 bases from V and 5 from J, leaving 3 bases between them. Looked up from germline, CDR1 is SGHKS and CDR2 is YYEKEE (reference sequence). The CDR3 is 12 residues long.

This clone came up once. The chain is built from TRBV9 and TRBJ1-5; the D gene is possibly TRBD1 (6 bases). The V end lost 5 bases, the J end lost 0 bases, and 15 bases lay between the germline ends. The CDR3 contains 16 residues. Germline assignment: CDR1 SGDLS and CDR2 YYNGEE. CDR3 bases: TGTGCCAGCAGTGCTGGGGGACACTCTAGCAATCAGCCCCAGCATTTT. It is translated as CASSAGGHSSNQPQHF.

This clone is a singleton in its sample. This chain connects TRBV10-3 to TRBJ2-7; TRBD1 aligns across 8 bases. CDR1 ENHRY and CDR2 SYGVKD come from the germline V gene. Trimming took 5 bases from V and 7 from J; bases not matched to a gene: 7. The CDR3 has 13 amino acids. CDR3 sequence: CAISPQGAGEQYF. The DNA of the CDR3 is TGTGCCATCAGTCCGCAGGGGGCCGGGGAGCAGTACTTC.

V gene TRBV18 combines with J gene TRBJ2-7; no firm D call. V was trimmed by 3 bases and J by 3 bases, leaving 9 bases between them. Germline CDR1 and CDR2: KGHSH and LQKENI. The CDR3 covers 13 residues. The CDR3 region has the DNA TGTGCCAGCTCACCCGCCCTATACTACGAGCAGTACTTC. Translation: CASSPALYYEQYF.

This rearrangement joins TRBV7-2 to TRBJ1-2; 8 positions agree with TRBD1. The length of the CDR3 is 13 residues. The V segment lost 5 bases and the J segment 3 bases; nucleotides outside the gene matches: 2. Germline V gene sequence: CDR1 SGHTA, CDR2 FQGNSA. The CDR3 nucleotides are TGTGCCAGCAGCCAGGGACAGGACTATGGCTACACCTTC. It translates to CASSQGQDYGYTF.

Only one count was recorded for this clone. The chain's CDR3 is CASSWTSGSYNEQFF. CDR3 DNA: TGTGCCAGCAGTTGGACTAGCGGCTCCTACAATGAGCAGTTCTTC. This chain connects TRBV28 to TRBJ2-1; TRBD2 aligns across 10 bases. Trimming at V came to 4 bases and at J to 0 bases, leaving 0 bases not matched to a gene. The CDR3 sequence is 15 residues long. Germline V gene lookup returns CDR1 MDHEN and CDR2 SYDVKM. Complete variable domain (other parts from reference TRBV28 and TRBJ2-1): DVKVTQSSRYLVKRTGEKVFLECVQDMDHENMFWYRQDPGLGLRLIYFSYDVKMKEKGDIPEGYSVSREKKERFSLILESASTNQTSMYLCASSWTSGSYNEQFFGPGTRLTVL.

The chain is built from TRBV7-8 and TRBJ2-4; D not certain. Germline CDR1 SGHVS, CDR2 FQNEAQ. This CDR3 is built from 12 residues. Deletions cut 5 bases from V and 10 bases from J, with 12 bases between. The CDR3 here is CASSPRRGIQYF. CDR3 sequence (DNA): TGTGCCAGCAGCCCGAGGCGAGGAATTCAGTACTTC.

This chain links TRBV9 with TRBJ1-2; D is unclear. Trimming took off 2 bases at V and 7 bases at J, with 9 bases between the two ends. The germline gives CDR1 SGDLS, CDR2 YYNGEE. This CDR3 is built from 12 residues. The CDR3 bases are TGTGCCAGCAGCGTGTACGGAGGTGGCTACACCTTC. It encodes CASSVYGGGYTF.

This clone appeared a single time. The chain carries TRBV4-3 and TRBJ2-3, with D unclear. V dropped 0 bases and J dropped 4 bases, with 5 bases sitting between them. Germline assignment: CDR1 LGHNA and CDR2 YSLEER. This CDR3 spans 13 amino acids. The CDR3 nucleotides are TGCGCCAGCAGCCAAGACTGGCCAGATACGCAGTATTTT. This sequence encodes CASSQDWPDTQYF.

The chain has TRBV7-9 and TRBJ2-7, with TRBD1 matching over 10 bases. With 5 bases clipped from V and 7 bases from J, the junction kept 5 bases outside the gene matches. CDR3 length: 13 amino acids. The germline CDR1 and CDR2 sequences are SEHNR and FQNEAQ (reference sequence). CDR3 in amino acids: CASSRQGAGEQYF. DNA for the CDR3: TGTGCCAGCAGCCGACAGGGGGCGGGGGAGCAGTACTTC.

V gene TRBV2 combines with J gene TRBJ2-1; D perhaps matches TRBD2 (5 bases). The CDR3 totals 12 residues. The V end lost 4 bases, the J end lost 12 bases, and 13 bases lay between the germline ends. Germline values: CDR1 SNHLY, CDR2 FYNNEI. This CDR3 reads CASSGTSRGQFF. The CDR3, as DNA: TGTGCCAGCAGTGGTACTAGTCGGGGGCAGTTCTTC.

The chain links TRBV6-4 to TRBJ2-1; 11 bases agree with TRBD2. After removal of 4 bases from V and 7 bases from J, the junction contained 6 bases not matched to a gene. This CDR3 region has 15 residues. Germline V CDR1 and CDR2: MRHNA, SNTAGT. For the CDR3, the DNA is TGTGCCAGCAGTGCCGCTAGCGGGGGGATGAATGAGCAGTTCTTC. This encodes CASSAASGGMNEQFF.

The CDR3 DNA reads as TGCGCCAGCAGCCACGCAGTAGCGGGCCGACACCCCTCCTACGAGCAGTACTTC. Its protein is CASSHAVAGRHPSYEQYF. V is TRBV4-1 and J is TRBJ2-7; 7 nucleotides align to TRBD2. Trimming removed 3 bases from V and 0 bases from J; junction bases left unmatched: 14. This CDR3 has 18 residues. Germline CDR1 is MGHRA and CDR2 is YSYEKL.

This clone was seen only once. The chain uses TRBV30 and TRBJ2-3; TRBD2 agrees at 8 bases. V lost 2 bases and J lost 8; bases outside the gene matches: 9. Germline CDR1 and CDR2: GTSNPN and SVGIG (reference sequence). The CDR3 spans 14 residues. CDR3 amino acids: CAWSPSGSVGTQYF. CDR3 DNA: TGTGCCTGGAGTCCCAGCGGGAGCGTCGGTACGCAGTATTTT.

The V call is TRBV15, the J call TRBJ2-1; 8 bases are a match to TRBD2. The CDR3 runs to 16 residues. Germline V gene data show CDR1 as LNHNV and CDR2 as YYDKDF (reference sequence). The V gene end was trimmed by 8 bases and the J gene end by 3 bases; junction bases not matched to a gene: 12. The CDR3 coding sequence is TGTGCCACCTCGAGAATGGGGACTAGGCTCTACAATGAGCAGTTCTTC. This gives the protein CATSRMGTRLYNEQFF.

This chain connects TRBV5-6 to TRBJ2-3; possibly TRBD2 for D (7 bases). The germline CDR1 and CDR2 sequences are SGHDT and YYEEEE. Trimming stripped 1 base from V and 6 bases from J, with 12 bases between. There are 14 residues in the CDR3. CDR3 amino acids: CASSLSGRGDTQYF. CDR3 sequence (DNA): TGTGCCAGCAGCTTGTCAGGGAGGGGGGATACGCAGTATTTT.

The chain couples TRBV5-4 to TRBJ2-1; D is unresolved. Trimming removed 0 bases at V and 3 bases at J, with 4 bases between. Per the germline V gene, CDR1 is SGHNT and CDR2 is YYREEE (reference sequence). The CDR3 is 13 amino acids. In DNA form, the CDR3 reads TGTGCCAGCAGCTTGGACAGCTACAATGAGCAGTTCTTC. Translated: CASSLDSYNEQFF.

V is TRBV10-3 and J is TRBJ2-7; D remains unclear. In germline, CDR1 is ENHRY, CDR2 SYGVKD. This CDR3 has 12 residues. The V gene lost 2 bases and the J gene lost 9 bases, with 11 bases spanning the gap. The CDR3 is CAISEGRLGQYF. The CDR3 DNA reads TGTGCCATCAGTGAGGGCAGGTTAGGGCAGTACTTC.

The V gene is TRBV9, the J gene TRBJ1-2; possible D gene TRBD1, 6 bases. Germline V lookup: CDR1 SGDLS, CDR2 YYNGEE. The ends were cut back, 7 bases at V and 6 bases at J, with 16 bases in the middle. This CDR3 spans 13 amino acids. The CDR3 is CASVRGGGDGYTF. The CDR3 nucleotides are TGTGCCAGCGTGAGGGGAGGGGGGGATGGCTACACCTTC.

The J gene is TRBJ2-7, the V gene TRBV5-4; the match to TRBD2 covers 9 bases. In germline, CDR1 is SGHNT, CDR2 YYREEE (reference sequence). The CDR3 is made up of 16 amino acids. The junction had 10 bases not matched to a gene; V was cut back by 0 bases and J by 6 bases. CDR3 in amino acids: CASSLGSLRGGSEQYF. The CDR3 nucleotides are TGTGCCAGCAGCTTGGGTTCTTTGCGGGGGGGCTCCGAGCAGTACTTC.

The J gene is TRBJ2-7, the V gene TRBV2; TRBD2 matches 9 bases. With V trimmed by 3 bases and J by 4 bases, 7 bases remained unmatched. This CDR3 is built from 15 residues. Per the germline V gene, CDR1 is SNHLY and CDR2 is FYNNEI. DNA for the CDR3: TGTGCCAGCAGTGATTCGCTAGCGGGGCGGTACGAGCAGTACTTC. This codes for CASSDSLAGRYEQYF.

The rearrangement uses TRBV7-8 and TRBJ1-1; D possibly corresponds to TRBD1 (5 bases). The CDR3 length is 16 residues. In germline, CDR1 is SGHVS, CDR2 FQNEAQ. The V and J ends lost 5 bases and 5 bases respectively, with 21 bases between them. The CDR3 DNA reads TGTGCCAGCAGCACATGGGGTCCACGGGGGGAAACTGAAGCTTTCTTT. It specifies CASSTWGPRGETEAFF.

CDR3 in DNA: TGTGCCAGCAGCTTGGGGCGGGGGGAGAATAATTCACCCCTCCACTTT. Translating gives CASSLGRGENNSPLHF. The rearrangement links TRBV5-4 to TRBJ1-6; D is perhaps TRBD1 (5 bases). V was trimmed by 0 bases and J by 5 bases, leaving 12 bases between them. The germline V gene has CDR1 SGHNT and CDR2 YYREEE (reference sequence). The CDR3 has 16 residues.

The chain is built from TRBV5-1 and TRBJ1-5, with D maybe TRBD1 (5 bases). The CDR3 consists of 15 residues. V lost 4 bases, J lost 1 base, and 12 bases lay in between. Germline V gene lookup returns CDR1 SGHRS and CDR2 YFSETQ. The CDR3 sequence is CASSAQGGSNQPQHF. The CDR3 region has the DNA TGCGCCAGCAGCGCCCAGGGTGGGAGCAATCAGCCCCAGCATTTT.

The chain links TRBV7-6 to TRBJ1-1; TRBD1 agrees at 9 bases. Per the germline V gene, CDR1 is SGHVS and CDR2 is FNYEAQ. The V gene end was trimmed by 5 bases and the J gene end by 0 bases; junction bases not matched to a gene: 4. This CDR3 has 15 residues. The CDR3 protein is CASSPGQGLNTEAFF. As DNA, the CDR3 is TGTGCCAGCAGCCCTGGACAGGGGTTGAACACTGAAGCTTTCTTT.

In its sample, this clone was seen once. The V call is TRBV9, the J call TRBJ1-4; D perhaps matches TRBD1 (5 bases). Trimming shortened V by 4 bases and J by 5 bases, and 21 bases separated the two germline ends. The CDR3 sequence is 17 residues long. Germline-derived CDR1 and CDR2 are SGDLS and YYNGEE. The CDR3 DNA sequence: TGTGCCAGCAGCCCCACCAGCGGCGGGGGGAGGAATGAAAAACTGTTTTTT. Its translation: CASSPTSGGGRNEKLFF.